This TCR beta chain was sequenced in a study of T cell repertoires in cytomegalovirus infection. Study context: The authors relied on CMV epitopes, both recently identified HLA-C-restricted and well-studied HLA-B-restricted. CMV infection and matching HLA type were both indicated by public TCR beta signatures.

MiXCR was run by TCRdb on the reads, yielding one entry per CDR3 protein. The table records some 920,000 distinct CDR3 sequences, approximately 30% of them present only once. Findings of the study overall: The study found HLA-C-restricted CMV-specific TCR beta clonotypes dominating the ex vivo response. Pooled public TCR beta family frequency picked out CMV carriers with the relevant HLA.

Comments on this clonotype: Its specificity is not known.

The source is a human donor in good health (CMV status not recorded). Some clones in this sample may be carry-over from other donors' samples. The sample here was cultured CD8+ T cells from PBMCs, taken from culture after CMV antigen stimulation.

Written as DNA, the CDR3 is TGTGCCAGCAGCGTAGAACTAGCGGGGTGGCGTGGCACCGGGGAGCTGTTTTTT. It yields the protein CASSVELAGWRGTGELFF. V and J are TRBV9 and TRBJ2-2; 10 nucleotides match TRBD2. The CDR3 sequence is 18 residues long. V shed 0 bases, J shed 4 bases, and the junction held 9 bases outside the gene matches. From germline, CDR1 is SGDLS and CDR2 YYNGEE.